A selection of T cell receptor beta chains follows, all from one sample in a study of cytomegalovirus exposure and HLA in healthy donors. Sequenced by immunoSEQ multiplex PCR; TCRdb stores in-frame clones only, minus some. Among approximately 150,000 clones listed, approximately 80% were seen once. Input material: PBMCs. The receptors originated from a woman between 40 and 55 years old in good health and CMV-seronegative. Each CDR3 is given with its conserved first and last residue. D genes are given only for firm matches. Rows may omit the clone size; those that give it use once, few, many or a size class.

D	V	J	size	length	CDR3	DNA
TRBD1	TRBV11-2	TRBJ2-7	NA	14	CASSFGTGSHEQYF	TGTGCCAGCAGCTTTGGGACAGGGTCCCACGAGCAGTACTTC
TRBD2	TRBV27	TRBJ2-1	NA	17	CASSLGAGLAAYNEQFF	TGTGCCAGCAGTTTAGGCGCGGGACTAGCGGCCTACAATGAGCAGTTCTTC
NA	TRBV7-8	TRBJ1-5	NA	17	CASSLARSVDGNQPQHF	TGTGCCAGCAGCTTAGCGCGATCTGTCGATGGCAATCAGCCCCAGCATTTT
NA	TRBV5-1	TRBJ1-1	NA	14	CASSLGTENTEAFF	TGCGCCAGCAGCTTGGGGACAGAGAACACTGAAGCTTTCTTT
TRBD2	TRBV7-6	TRBJ2-7	NA	14	CASSLEGLGYEQYF	TGTGCCAGCAGCTTAGAGGGACTAGGCTACGAGCAGTACTTC
NA	TRBV27	TRBJ2-7	many	17	CASRLSRPGQGIHEQYF	TGTGCCAGCCGTCTAAGCCGCCCGGGTCAGGGGATCCACGAGCAGTACTTC
NA	TRBV19	TRBJ1-1	NA	13	CASSSTGNTEAFF	TGTGCCAGTAGTTCTACAGGGAACACTGAAGCTTTCTTT
TRBD1	TRBV7-9	TRBJ2-7	NA	14	CSSSHRDRLYEQYF	TGTTCCAGCAGCCACCGGGACAGGTTATACGAGCAGTACTTC
NA	TRBV5-6	TRBJ1-2	few	12	CASSPQGYGYTF	TGTGCCAGCAGCCCTCAGGGGTATGGCTACACCTTC
NA	TRBV28	TRBJ2-1	NA	13	CASSYESYNEQFF	TGTGCCAGCAGTTATGAGTCCTACAATGAGCAGTTCTTC
NA	TRBV4-2	TRBJ2-7	NA	13	CASSQGQFYEQYF	TGTGCCAGCAGCCAAGGGCAATTCTACGAGCAGTACTTC